A selection of T cell receptor beta chains follows, all from one sample in a study of OX40 agonist ivuxolimab in advanced cancers. TCRdb's copy holds only in-frame clones and misses some; the assay was immunoSEQ multiplex PCR. The table lists 99,000 or so clones, less than 95% of them singletons, with around 0.18% in the top ten. The material was CD4+ or CD8+ T cells sorted from blood, obtained in a trial of the OX40 agonist ivuxolimab. Receptors originate from an adult with an advanced solid tumor such as melanoma, head and neck, liver or kidney cancer. CDR3s include the opening cysteine and the closing phenylalanine or tryptophan. The D gene is left open where the match is weak.

>TRBV7-2|-|TRBJ2-5
TGTGCCAGCAGCTTGCCGCAGAGCCAGACCCAGTACTTC
CASSLPQSQTQYF
>TRBV5-1|TRBD1|TRBJ2-7
TGCGCCAGCAGCTACAGGGGGGACGAGCAGTACTTC
CASSYRGDEQYF
>TRBV11-1|TRBD2|TRBJ2-1
TGTGCCAGCAGCGACCGGACTAGCCTTGAGCAGTTCTTC
CASSDRTSLEQFF
>TRBV6-5|TRBD1|TRBJ1-1
TGTGCCAGCAGTCAACCACAGGGGATGAACACTGAAGCTTTCTTT
CASSQPQGMNTEAFF
>TRBV14|-|TRBJ2-3
TGTGCCAGCAGCCAAGATCTTCTGGCAGATACGCAGTATTTT
CASSQDLLADTQYF
>TRBV4-2|-|TRBJ1-1
TGTGCCAGCAGCCAAAATGGGGGGGGAACTGAAGCTTTCTTT
CASSQNGGGTEAFF
>TRBV11-2|-|TRBJ2-6
TGTGCCAGCAGCTTAAATAGCCCAAGCTCTGGGGCCAACGTCCTGACTTTC
CASSLNSPSSGANVLTF
>TRBV5-4|TRBD2|TRBJ2-5
TGTGCCAGCAGTCGGACTAGCGGGGGAAGGGGGACCCAGTACTTC
CASSRTSGGRGTQYF
>TRBV5-1|-|TRBJ2-2
TGCGCCAGCAGCTTAGCCATTACTAACACCGGGGAGCTGTTTTTT
CASSLAITNTGELFF
>TRBV10-3|TRBD2|TRBJ2-3
TGTGCCATCAGTTTCGGGGGGGGCACCGCGGATACGCAGTATTTT
CAISFGGGTADTQYF
>TRBV19|-|TRBJ1-5
TGTGCCAGTAGTATTTCCGGGGGCTACATCAATCAGCCCCAGCATTTT
CASSISGGYINQPQHF
>TRBV30|-|TRBJ2-6
TGTGCCTGGGGGAACTCTGGGGCCAACGTCCTGACTTTC
CAWGNSGANVLTF
>TRBV7-2|-|TRBJ1-5
TGTGCCAGCAGCTTAGCACAGGGCCCCCAGCCCCAGCATTTT
CASSLAQGPQPQHF
>TRBV30|-|TRBJ1-5
TGTGCCTGGAGTGTACGGGCAACCAATCAGCCCCAGCATTTT
CAWSVRATNQPQHF
>TRBV19|-|TRBJ2-5
TGTGCCAGTAGTATTACCGGGGGACCTGAGACCCAGTACTTC
CASSITGGPETQYF
>TRBV7-9|-|TRBJ2-5
TGTGCCAGCAGCGTTTTATACGGTGGGGGCCCCCAAGAGACCCAGTACTTC
CASSVLYGGGPQETQYF
>TRBV7-9|-|TRBJ2-7
TGTGCCAGCAGCTTAGATGCGGGCGAGCAGTACTTC
CASSLDAGEQYF
>TRBV7-6|TRBD1|TRBJ1-1
TGTGCCAGCAGCCAGGGGGCGAGAATGAACACTGAAGCTTTCTTT
CASSQGARMNTEAFF
>TRBV7-2|-|TRBJ1-4
TGTGCCAGCCGGGCAGGGTCTAATGAAAAACTGTTTTTT
CASRAGSNEKLFF